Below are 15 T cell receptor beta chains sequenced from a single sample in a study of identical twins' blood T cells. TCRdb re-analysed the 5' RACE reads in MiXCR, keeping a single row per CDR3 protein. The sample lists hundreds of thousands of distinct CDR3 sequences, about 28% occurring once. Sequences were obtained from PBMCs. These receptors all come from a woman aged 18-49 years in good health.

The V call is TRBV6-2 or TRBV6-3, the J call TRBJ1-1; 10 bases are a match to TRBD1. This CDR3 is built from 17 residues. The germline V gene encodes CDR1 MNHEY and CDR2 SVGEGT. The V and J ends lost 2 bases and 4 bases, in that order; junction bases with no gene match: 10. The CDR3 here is CASSYPGDRGSSTEAFF. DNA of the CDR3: TGTGCCAGCAGTTACCCAGGGGACAGGGGAAGTAGCACTGAAGCTTTCTTT.

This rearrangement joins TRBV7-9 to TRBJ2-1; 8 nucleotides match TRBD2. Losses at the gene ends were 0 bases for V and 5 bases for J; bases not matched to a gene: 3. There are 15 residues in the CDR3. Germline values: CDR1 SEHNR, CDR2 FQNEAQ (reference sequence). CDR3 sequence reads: CASSLASGANNEQFF. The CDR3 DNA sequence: TGTGCCAGCAGCTTAGCTAGCGGGGCGAACAATGAGCAGTTCTTC. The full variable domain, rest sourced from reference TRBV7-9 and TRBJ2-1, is DTGVSQNPRHKITKRGQNVTFRCDPISEHNRLYWYRQTLGQGPEFLTYFQNEAQLEKSRLLSDRFSAERPKGSFSTLEIQRTEQGDSAMYLCASSLASGANNEQFFGPGTRLTVL.

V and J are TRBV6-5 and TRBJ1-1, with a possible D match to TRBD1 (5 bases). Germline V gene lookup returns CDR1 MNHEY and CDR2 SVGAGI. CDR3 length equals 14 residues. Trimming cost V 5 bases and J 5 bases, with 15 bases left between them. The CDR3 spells CASSRSGGVTEAFF. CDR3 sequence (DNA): TGTGCCAGCAGTCGTTCGGGGGGGGTGACTGAAGCTTTCTTT.

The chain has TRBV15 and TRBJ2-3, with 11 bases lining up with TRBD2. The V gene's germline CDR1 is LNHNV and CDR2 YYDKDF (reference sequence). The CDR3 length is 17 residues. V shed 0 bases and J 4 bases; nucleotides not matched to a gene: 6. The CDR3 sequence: CATSRDATSGNADTQYF. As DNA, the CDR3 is TGTGCCACCAGCAGAGATGCGACTAGCGGGAACGCAGATACGCAGTATTTT.

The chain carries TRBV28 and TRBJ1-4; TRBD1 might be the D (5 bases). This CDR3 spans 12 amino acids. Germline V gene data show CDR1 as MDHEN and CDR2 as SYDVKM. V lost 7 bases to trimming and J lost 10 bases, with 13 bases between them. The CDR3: CASMGTPGKLFF. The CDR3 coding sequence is TGTGCCAGCATGGGGACCCCGGGAAAACTGTTTTTT.

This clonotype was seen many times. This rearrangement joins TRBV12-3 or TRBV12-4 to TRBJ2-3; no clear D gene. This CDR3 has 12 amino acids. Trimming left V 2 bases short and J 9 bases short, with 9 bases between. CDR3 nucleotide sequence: TGTGCCAGCAGTTTATCTGGTCCCACGCAGTATTTT. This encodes CASSLSGPTQYF.

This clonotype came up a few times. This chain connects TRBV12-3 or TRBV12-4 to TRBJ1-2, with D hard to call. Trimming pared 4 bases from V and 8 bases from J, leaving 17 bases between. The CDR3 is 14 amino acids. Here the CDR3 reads CASSSREATWGYTF. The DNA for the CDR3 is TGTGCCAGCAGTTCCCGGGAGGCAACATGGGGCTACACCTTC.

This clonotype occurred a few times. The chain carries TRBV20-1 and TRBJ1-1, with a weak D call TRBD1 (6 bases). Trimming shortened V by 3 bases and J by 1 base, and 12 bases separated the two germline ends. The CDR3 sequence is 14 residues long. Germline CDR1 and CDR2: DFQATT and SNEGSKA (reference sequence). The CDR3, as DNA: TGCAGTGCTAGGGGGGGGGCCAGGAACACTGAAGCTTTCTTT. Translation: CSARGGARNTEAFF.

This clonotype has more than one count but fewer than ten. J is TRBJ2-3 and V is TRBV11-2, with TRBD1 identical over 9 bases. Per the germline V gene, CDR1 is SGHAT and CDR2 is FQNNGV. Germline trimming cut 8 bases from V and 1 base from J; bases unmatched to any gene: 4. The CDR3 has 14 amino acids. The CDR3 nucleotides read TGTGCCAGCCGACAGGGGGGGCGCACAGATACGCAGTATTTT. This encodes CASRQGGRTDTQYF.

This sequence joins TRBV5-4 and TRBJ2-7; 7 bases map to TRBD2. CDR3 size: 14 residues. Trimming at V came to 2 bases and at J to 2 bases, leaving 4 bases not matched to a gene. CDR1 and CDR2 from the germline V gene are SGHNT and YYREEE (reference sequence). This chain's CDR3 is CASSFGGVTYEQYF. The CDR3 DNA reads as TGTGCCAGCAGCTTTGGGGGGGTTACCTACGAGCAGTACTTC.

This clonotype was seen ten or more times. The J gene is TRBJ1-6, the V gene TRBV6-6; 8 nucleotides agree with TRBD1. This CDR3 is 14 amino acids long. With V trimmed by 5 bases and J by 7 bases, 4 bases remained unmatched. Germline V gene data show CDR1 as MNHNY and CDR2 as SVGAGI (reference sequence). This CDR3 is CASSPGQGNSPLHF. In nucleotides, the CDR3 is TGTGCCAGCAGTCCCGGACAGGGAAATTCACCCCTCCACTTT.

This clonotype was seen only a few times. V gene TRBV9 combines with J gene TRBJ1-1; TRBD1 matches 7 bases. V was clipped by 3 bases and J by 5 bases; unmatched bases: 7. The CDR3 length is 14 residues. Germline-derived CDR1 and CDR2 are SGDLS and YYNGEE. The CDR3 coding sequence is TGTGCCAGCAGCGCCCTACAGGGGCGGACTGAAGCTTTCTTT. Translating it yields CASSALQGRTEAFF.

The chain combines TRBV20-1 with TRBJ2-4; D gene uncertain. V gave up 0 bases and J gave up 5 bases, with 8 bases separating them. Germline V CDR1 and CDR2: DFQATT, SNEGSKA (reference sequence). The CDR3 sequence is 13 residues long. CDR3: CSAREGSQNIQYF. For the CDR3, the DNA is TGCAGTGCTAGAGAGGGATCTCAAAACATTCAGTACTTC.

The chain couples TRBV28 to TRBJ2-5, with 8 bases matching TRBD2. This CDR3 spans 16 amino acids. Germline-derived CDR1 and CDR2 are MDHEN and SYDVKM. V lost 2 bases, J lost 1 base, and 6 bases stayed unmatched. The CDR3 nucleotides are TGTGCCAGCAGTTTAGGCGGGGGGAATGGCCAAGAGACCCAGTACTTC. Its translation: CASSLGGGNGQETQYF. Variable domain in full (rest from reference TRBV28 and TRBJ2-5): DVKVTQSSRYLVKRTGEKVFLECVQDMDHENMFWYRQDPGLGLRLIYFSYDVKMKEKGDIPEGYSVSREKKERFSLILESASTNQTSMYLCASSLGGGNGQETQYFGPGTRLLVL.

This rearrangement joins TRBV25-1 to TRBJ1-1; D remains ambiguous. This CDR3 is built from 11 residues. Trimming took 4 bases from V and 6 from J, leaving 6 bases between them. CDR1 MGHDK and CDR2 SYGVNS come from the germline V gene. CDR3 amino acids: CASSAKAEAFF. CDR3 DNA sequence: TGTGCCAGCAGTGCGAAAGCTGAAGCTTTCTTT.